This note documents a single T cell receptor beta chain sequence. What it recognizes is unknown. TCRdb analysed the 5' RACE reads with MiXCR anew, one entry per CDR3 protein. Of about 81,000 distinct CDR3 sequences listed, more than 5% were seen once; the top ten hold roughly 8%. This entry is derived from a study of early T cells in non-severe SARS-CoV-2 infection. Points from the study as a whole: VDJdb matches were skewed toward anti-spike CD8 T cell responses.

Trimming pared 5 bases from V and 6 bases from J, leaving 16 bases between. CDR1 and CDR2 (germline): SEHNR, FQNEAQ (reference sequence). The CDR3 has 14 amino acids. This sequence originates from an adult who was a healthcare worker with PCR-confirmed SARS-CoV-2 infection or an uninfected control (not recorded which). The gene calls are TRBV7-9 and TRBJ2-5; D tentatively fits TRBD1 or TRBD2 (5 bases each). Sequenced: whole blood. CDR3 sequence: CASSSVWGFKTQYF. In nucleotides, the CDR3 is TGTGCCAGCAGCAGCGTTTGGGGGTTCAAGACCCAGTACTTC.